These 26 T cell receptor beta chains were sequenced from one sample in a study of regulatory T cells in long-lasting Graves disease. The time point is: newly diagnosed GD, antithyroid drugs for less than 3 months. RNA isolated from PBMCs was used to make the TCR library. Construction of TCR beta libraries relied on iRepertoire HTBI primers and on Arm-PCR targeting CDR3 regions. From the multiplex PCR reads, TCRdb called clonotypes with MiXCR, one entry per CDR3 protein. The repertoire consists of almost 450,000 distinct CDR3 sequences, with about 17% occurring once and the leading ten covering over 8.5%. These same records also appear under a second study, on T cells in Graves' hyperthyroidism and ophthalmopathy.

Sequences were derived from peripheral blood mononuclear cells (PBMCs), sampled at new diagnosis, from a patient treated with antithyroid drugs. The receptors shown here come from a woman in her 30s with Graves disease.

Only a few counts were recorded for this clonotype. This chain uses TRBV28 with TRBJ1-3, with unresolved D. The CDR3 has 15 amino acids. V lost 2 bases and J 2 bases, leaving 10 bases between the germline ends. The germline V gene encodes CDR1 MDHEN and CDR2 SYDVKM. The CDR3 nucleotides are TGTGCCAGCAGTTTAACGGGCACTGCTGGAAACACCATATATTTT. Its translation is CASSLTGTAGNTIYF.

This clonotype was counted at least ten times. The gene calls are TRBV7-2 and TRBJ1-2; D ambiguous. The CDR3 spans 16 residues. Germline CDR1 is SGHTA and CDR2 is FQGNSA. Trimming shortened V by 4 bases and J by 4 bases, and 19 bases separated the two germline ends. CDR3 DNA sequence: TGTGCCAGCAGCTGGTCTGTGGGGTCTCCGTTCTATGGCTACACCTTC. Amino acid sequence: CASSWSVGSPFYGYTF.

This clonotype appeared many times. The rearrangement links TRBV12-5 to TRBJ1-2, with a tentative D call TRBD1 (5 bases). The CDR3 totals 13 residues. From germline, CDR1 is LGHNT and CDR2 FRNRAP. V was cut by 6 bases and J by 3 bases, with 11 bases left in between. CDR3 sequence (DNA): TGTGCTAGTGGCACACAGACAGACTATGGCTACACCTTC. Translated: CASGTQTDYGYTF.

A note on this clonotype: This could be a read error, since a much larger clone is one nucleotide away. DNA for the CDR3: TGTGCCACCAGCAAAGGGCGGGTGAACACCATATATTTT. Its translation is CATSKGRVNTIYF. V and J are TRBV15 and TRBJ1-3; D is uncertain. Trimming removed 4 bases from V and 7 bases from J, with 11 bases in between. Per the germline V gene, CDR1 is LNHNV and CDR2 is YYDKDF (reference sequence). This CDR3 spans 13 amino acids. The variable domain in full, with the rest retrieved from reference TRBV15 and TRBJ1-3, is DAMVIQNPRYQVTQFGKPVTLSCSQTLNHNVMYWYQQKSSQAPKLLFHYYDKDFNNEADTPDNFQSRRPNTSFCFLDIRSPGLGDTAMYLCATSKGRVNTIYFGEGSWLTVV.

V and J are TRBV20-1 and TRBJ2-1, with D perhaps being TRBD1 or TRBD2 (6 bases each). Per germline, CDR1 DFQATT and CDR2 SNEGSKA (reference sequence). The CDR3 covers 18 residues. Trimming stripped 4 bases from V and 0 bases from J, with 22 bases between. The CDR3 bases are TGCAGTGCTACCACCCCTTCGGGGGCGGGAAGCTCCTACAATGAGCAGTTCTTC. It translates to CSATTPSGAGSSYNEQFF.

The rearrangement uses TRBV6-2 or TRBV6-3 and TRBJ2-5; 9 bases map to TRBD1. This CDR3 has 20 amino acids. J lost 5 bases, V lost 8 bases, and 27 bases had no gene match. Germline V gene lookup returns CDR1 MNHEY and CDR2 SVGEGT. Here the CDR3 DNA reads TGTGCCAGCTCAACCCGTTTAGTCGATGTTTGGGACAGGGAAGTGGAGACCCAGTACTTC. It is translated as CASSTRLVDVWDREVETQYF.

The chain joins TRBV7-2 to TRBJ2-3; TRBD2 matches at 12 bases. Germline CDR1 is SGHTA and CDR2 is FQGNSA. The CDR3 sequence is 16 residues long. The J segment lost 8 bases and the V segment lost 2 bases, leaving 8 bases of the junction unmatched. CDR3 in DNA: TGTGCCAGCAGCTTATGGGCTAGCGGGGGGGGAGGTACGCAGTATTTT. As protein: CASSLWASGGGGTQYF.

This clonotype was seen many times. The rearrangement links TRBV28 to TRBJ1-1; D remains ambiguous. Trimming removed 6 bases at V and 0 bases at J, with 5 bases between. Germline CDR1 MDHEN, CDR2 SYDVKM. This CDR3 spans 12 amino acids. CDR3 amino acids: CASRPLNTEAFF. The CDR3 DNA reads TGTGCCAGCAGACCACTGAACACTGAAGCTTTCTTT.

Ten or more counts support this clonotype. The chain employs TRBV10-2 and TRBJ1-1; D not certain. This CDR3 has 13 amino acids. The V gene's germline CDR1 is WSHSY and CDR2 SAAADI. V lost 6 bases and J lost 4, with 12 bases in between. Here the CDR3 reads CASRAPQGTEAFF. CDR3 nucleotides: TGCGCCAGCAGGGCCCCCCAAGGCACTGAAGCTTTCTTT.

This clonotype turned up a few times. J is TRBJ2-7 and V is TRBV29-1; 7 bases map to TRBD1. The V and J ends lost 4 bases and 3 bases, in that order; junction bases with no gene match: 15. The CDR3 totals 16 residues. The germline CDR1 and CDR2 sequences are SQVTM and ANQGSEA. The CDR3 here is CSVVDPLRTGFYEQYF. CDR3 nucleotide sequence: TGCAGCGTTGTAGACCCGCTACGGACAGGATTCTACGAGCAGTACTTC.

This chain joins TRBV7-9 and TRBJ2-7; 8 bases fit TRBD1. CDR1 is SEHNR and CDR2 is FQNEAQ in the germline V gene (reference sequence). V gave up 2 bases and J gave up 6 bases; unmatched junction bases: 9. The CDR3 has 15 amino acids. The CDR3 nucleotides are TGTGCCAGCAGCTTAATGGGGACAGGTACTTTCGAGCAGTACTTC. It encodes CASSLMGTGTFEQYF.

The count of this clonotype is one. The V call is TRBV6-5, the J call TRBJ1-1; 8 positions agree with TRBD1. CDR3 size: 14 residues. V shed 5 bases and J 3 bases; nucleotides not matched to a gene: 5. The V gene's germline CDR1 is MNHEY and CDR2 SVGAGI. In DNA form, the CDR3 reads TGTGCCAGCAGTGAGCGGACAGGGCACACTGAAGCTTTCTTT. This encodes CASSERTGHTEAFF.

This clonotype has at least ten counts. The gene calls are TRBV5-1 and TRBJ2-7, with D possibly being TRBD2 (6 bases). From germline, CDR1 is SGHRS and CDR2 YFSETQ. V lost 1 base and J 6 bases, leaving 14 bases between the germline ends. The CDR3 contains 14 residues. CDR3 amino acids: CASSLPGLASEQYF. The CDR3 region has the DNA TGCGCCAGCAGCTTGCCGGGACTTGCTAGCGAGCAGTACTTC.

This clonotype was observed a handful of times. The chain employs TRBV9 and TRBJ2-7, with TRBD2 identical over 7 bases. Per the germline V gene, CDR1 is SGDLS and CDR2 is YYNGEE. CDR3 length: 15 amino acids. V was clipped by 0 bases and J by 2 bases; unmatched bases: 5. In nucleotides, the CDR3 is TGTGCCAGCAGCGTAGGTGGGAGGGCCCCCTACGAGCAGTACTTC. Translation gives CASSVGGRAPYEQYF. Looking up the rest from reference TRBV9 and TRBJ2-7 gives the full variable domain: DSGVTQTPKHLITATGQRVTLRCSPRSGDLSVYWYQQSLDQGLQFLIQYYNGEERAKGNILERFSAQQFPDLHSELNLSSLELGDSALYFCASSVGGRAPYEQYFGPGTRLTVT.

This clonotype was observed many times. The J gene is TRBJ1-1, the V gene TRBV2; D is perhaps TRBD1 (5 bases). The CDR3 sequence is 14 residues long. V shed 4 bases and J shed 0 bases, with 9 bases lying between them. Germline assignment: CDR1 SNHLY and CDR2 FYNNEI. The chain's CDR3 is CASSVLGLNTEAFF. The CDR3 DNA follows: TGTGCCAGCAGTGTTCTGGGACTGAACACTGAAGCTTTCTTT. The full variable domain, with the rest looked up from reference TRBV2 and TRBJ1-1, is EPEVTQTPSHQVTQMGQEVILRCVPISNHLYFYWYRQILGQKVEFLVSFYNNEISEKSEIFDDQFSVERPDGSNFTLKIRSTKLEDSAMYFCASSVLGLNTEAFFGQGTRLTVV.

The chain employs TRBV5-6 and TRBJ2-3; D gene ambiguous. With 1 base removed from V and 0 bases from J, the gap between germline ends came to 6 bases. CDR1 is SGHDT, CDR2 YYEEEE, per germline. The CDR3 has 14 residues. CDR3 nucleotides: TGTGCCAGCAGCTTGTTGCGGAGCACAGATACGCAGTATTTT. It codes for CASSLLRSTDTQYF.

Concerning this clonotype itself: With a much larger clone just one base away, this may be a read error. The genes are TRBV15 and TRBJ2-1, with D possibly being TRBD1 (5 bases). CDR1 and CDR2 (germline): LNHNV, YYDKDF (reference sequence). The CDR3 sequence is 17 residues long. Here the CDR3 DNA reads TGTGTCACCAGCAGAGATTTAGGAAGTTCGAGCAGGGATGAGCAGTTCTTC. This translates into CVTSRDLGSSSRDEQFF.

The table lists this clonotype with many counts. V usage is TRBV18 and J usage is TRBJ2-1, with a possible D match to TRBD1 (5 bases). The CDR3 covers 16 residues. The V end lost 1 base, the J end lost 5 bases, and 15 bases lay between the germline ends. Germline CDR1 is KGHSH and CDR2 is LQKENI. CDR3 region: CASSPLLGRGDNEQFF. CDR3 bases: TGTGCCAGCTCACCACTTCTAGGAAGGGGCGACAATGAGCAGTTCTTC.

This clonotype was seen ten or more times. The J gene is TRBJ2-5, the V gene TRBV3-1; TRBD2 matches at 9 bases. Trimming removed 0 bases from V and 5 bases from J; junction bases left unmatched: 13. Germline CDR1 and CDR2: LGHDT and YNNKEL (reference sequence). CDR3 length: 18 amino acids. The CDR3 region is CASSQEVLTSGRGETQYF. The DNA of the CDR3 is TGTGCCAGCAGCCAAGAAGTTCTTACTAGCGGGCGCGGGGAGACCCAGTACTTC.

This clonotype was counted only a few times. The rearrangement uses TRBV19 and TRBJ2-3; D remains unclear. Trimming stripped 6 bases from V and 2 bases from J, with 12 bases between. The CDR3 length is 14 residues. CDR1 and CDR2 (germline): LNHDA, SQIVND (reference sequence). The chain's CDR3 is CASSISVNTDTQYF. The CDR3 region has the DNA TGTGCCAGTAGCATCAGTGTGAACACAGATACGCAGTATTTT. Full variable domain (missing parts from reference TRBV19 and TRBJ2-3): DGGITQSPKYLFRKEGQNVTLSCEQNLNHDAMYWYRQDPGQGLRLIYYSQIVNDFQKGDIAEGYSVSREKKESFPLTVTSAQKNPTAFYLCASSISVNTDTQYFGPGTRLTVL.

This clonotype has a count of ten or more. The gene calls are TRBV28 and TRBJ2-5, with D unresolved. The CDR3 has 14 amino acids. CDR1 is MDHEN, CDR2 SYDVKM, per germline. The V gene lost 4 bases and the J gene lost 2 bases, with 11 bases spanning the gap. CDR3 sequence reads: CASSSPEAQETQYF. The CDR3 DNA follows: TGTGCCAGCAGTTCCCCTGAGGCACAAGAGACCCAGTACTTC.

This clonotype showed up many times. The chain employs TRBV7-8 and TRBJ1-1; perhaps TRBD1 as D (6 bases). Trimming cost V 3 bases and J 10 bases, with 15 bases left between them. Germline V gene lookup returns CDR1 SGHVS and CDR2 FQNEAQ. The CDR3 sequence is 13 residues long. The CDR3 reads CASSLGAAPAAFF. The CDR3 DNA reads TGTGCCAGCAGCTTGGGGGCAGCCCCGGCAGCTTTCTTT. The entire variable domain, with the rest obtained from reference TRBV7-8 and TRBJ1-1, is as follows: GAGVSQSPRYKVAKRGQDVALRCDPISGHVSLFWYQQALGQGPEFLTYFQNEAQLDKSGLPSDRFFAERPEGSVSTLKIQRTQQEDSAVYLCASSLGAAPAAFFGQGTRLTVV.

With respect to this clonotype: Just one base apart from a much larger clone, this may be a read error. Since the CDR3 does not end with the conserved phenylalanine or tryptophan, this likely comes from a read error. This sequence joins TRBV28 and TRBJ1-6; TRBD1 matches at 9 bases. The CDR3 is made up of 14 amino acids. Germline V gives CDR1 MDHEN, CDR2 SYDVKM. The V segment lost 4 bases and the J segment 7 bases; nucleotides outside the gene matches: 2. CDR3 residues: CASSYRGLNSPLHS. The CDR3 bases are TGTGCCAGCAGTTACAGGGGGCTGAATTCACCCCTCCACTCT.

Comments on this clonotype: A read error is the likely source, as a far larger clone sits one nucleotide away. Since the CDR3 does not end with the conserved phenylalanine or tryptophan, this likely comes from a read error. The V and J genes are TRBV6-2 or TRBV6-3 and TRBJ1-1; D ambiguous. Germline V lookup: CDR1 MNHEY, CDR2 SVGEGT. This CDR3 has 14 amino acids. V was shortened by 7 bases and J by 0 bases, with 12 bases between the two germline ends. The CDR3 region is CASISWEMNTEAFS. CDR3 nucleotides: TGTGCCAGCATTAGTTGGGAGATGAACACTGAAGCTTTCTCT.

This clonotype was seen many times. The chain joins TRBV11-1 to TRBJ2-1, with 11 bases lining up with TRBD2. Looked up from germline, CDR1 is SGHAT and CDR2 is FQDESV (reference sequence). With 5 bases clipped from V and 10 bases from J, the junction kept 10 bases outside the gene matches. The CDR3 sequence is 15 residues long. CDR3 sequence reads: CASSPNPTSGKEQFF. CDR3 in DNA: TGTGCCAGCAGCCCAAATCCGACTAGCGGGAAAGAGCAGTTCTTC. The variable domain in full, completed from reference TRBV11-1 and TRBJ2-1, reads EAEVAQSPRYKITEKSQAVAFWCDPISGHATLYWYRQILGQGPELLVQFQDESVVDDSQLPKDRFSAERLKGVDSTLKIQPAELGDSAMYLCASSPNPTSGKEQFFGPGTRLTVL.

This clonotype was picked up many times. J is TRBJ2-6 and V is TRBV7-2; no reliable D call. The V gene lost 3 bases and the J gene lost 1 base, with 10 bases spanning the gap. Looked up from germline, CDR1 is SGHTA and CDR2 is FQGNSA. The length of the CDR3 is 16 residues. The CDR3 region has the DNA TGTGCCAGCAGCTTTCTTTCCGGTTCTGGGGCCAACGTCCTGACTTTC. This codes for CASSFLSGSGANVLTF.